This is a list of T cell receptor beta chains from one sample in a study of T cell changes during pregnancy in multiple sclerosis. TCRdb keeps only in-frame clones here, not all; method: immunoSEQ multiplex PCR. The repertoire consists of just over 90,000 clones, with 91% occurring once and the leading ten covering about 1.7%. The source material was peripheral blood, sampled after pregnancy. Receptors originate from a female donor in good health, enrolled as a control in a pregnancy study. Both conserved end residues are part of each CDR3. Fields, in order: clone size, V gene, CDR3 length, D gene, J gene, CDR3 DNA, CDR3 protein. D genes are given only for firm matches. A row's size may be missing; if present it is once, few, many or a size class.

-	TRBV7-2	16	-	TRBJ2-2	TGTGCCAGCAGCTTACTACTAGGAGCGAACACCGGGGAGCTGTTTTTT	CASSLLLGANTGELFF
-	TRBV5-1	16	TRBD1	TRBJ1-2	TGCGCCAGCAGCTTGGGAGCAGGACAGGGCAACTATGGCTACACCTTC	CASSLGAGQGNYGYTF
-	TRBV7-2	14	-	TRBJ2-7	TGTGCCAGCAGCTTAGATTCTTTTTCCTACGAGCAGTACTTC	CASSLDSFSYEQYF
-	TRBV25-1	16	-	TRBJ1-6	TGTGCCAGCACCCGGGGGAGTGGGGCCTATAATTCACCCCTCCACTTT	CASTRGSGAYNSPLHF
-	TRBV6-5	14	TRBD2	TRBJ2-3	TGTGCCAGCAGTTTAGCGGGGGGTGGGGATACGCAGTATTTT	CASSLAGGGDTQYF
-	TRBV7-2	15	TRBD2	TRBJ2-2	TGTGCCAGCAGCGTGGGACTAGCGGTACCTCCGGAGCTGTTTTTT	CASSVGLAVPPELFF
-	TRBV7-5	13	-	TRBJ1-2	TGTGCCAGAAGCTCGACAGGGTCGGGGGGCTACACCTTC	CARSSTGSGGYTF
-	TRBV7-9	14	TRBD1	TRBJ1-4	TGTGCCAGCAGCTTAAGGCAGGGGGATGAAAAACTGTTTTTT	CASSLRQGDEKLFF
-	TRBV5-8	15	-	TRBJ1-5	TGTGCCAGCAGCTTGGGCGGGGATAGCAATCAGCCCCAGCATTTT	CASSLGGDSNQPQHF
-	TRBV7-6	16	TRBD1	TRBJ2-2	TGTGCCAGCTCGGGAACCGGGACAGGGATGGCCGGGGAGCTGTTTTTT	CASSGTGTGMAGELFF
-	TRBV5-1	15	-	TRBJ2-2	TGCGCCAGCAGCGTGACAGGCGTGAACACCGGGGAGCTGTTTTTT	CASSVTGVNTGELFF
-	TRBV5-1	16	TRBD2	TRBJ2-3	TGCGCCAGCAGCCAAGGACTAGCGGGGGGGCCAGATACGCAGTATTTT	CASSQGLAGGPDTQYF
-	TRBV28	15	-	TRBJ1-2	TGTGCCAGCAGTTTAGATAACGGTGCTAACTATGGCTACACCTTC	CASSLDNGANYGYTF
-	TRBV6-5	13	-	TRBJ2-2	TGTGCCAGCAGTTCCGAGGGTGCCGGGGAGCTGTTTTTT	CASSSEGAGELFF
-	TRBV7-2	15	TRBD2	TRBJ2-3	TGTGCCAGCAGCTTAAGCGGGGGGTCATCTGATACGCAGTATTTT	CASSLSGGSSDTQYF
once	TRBV11-3	12	-	TRBJ2-1	TGTGCCAGCAGCTTACTCAAGGGGGAGCAGTTCTTC	CASSLLKGEQFF
-	TRBV5-1	17	TRBD2	TRBJ2-5	TGCGCCAGCAGCTTGGAACCCCTAGCGGGGGGGCGGGAGACCCAGTACTTC	CASSLEPLAGGRETQYF
-	TRBV18	15	-	TRBJ2-5	TGTGCCAGCTCAAACTCCGGGACTGCACAAGAGACCCAGTACTTC	CASSNSGTAQETQYF
-	TRBV14	14	-	TRBJ2-3	TGTGCCAGCAGTCAAACCAACCTACGAGATACGCAGTATTTT	CASSQTNLRDTQYF
once	TRBV7-8	14	TRBD1	TRBJ1-6	TGTGCCAGCAGCCCCGACAGGGTCCAGGGGGCCCTCCACTTT	CASSPDRVQGALHF
-	TRBV14	17	-	TRBJ2-1	TGTGCCAGCAGCCAAGATCAATTTGGGCGGCGGGTCAATGAGCAGTTCTTC	CASSQDQFGRRVNEQFF
few	TRBV6-6	15	-	TRBJ1-1	TGTGCCAGCAGTTACCCACCAACGGGAAACACTGAAGCTTTCTTT	CASSYPPTGNTEAFF
-	TRBV11-3	15	-	TRBJ2-2	TGTGCCAGCAGCTTAGGGGTAGCAGGGGCCGGGGAGCTGTTTTTT	CASSLGVAGAGELFF
once	TRBV13	16	TRBD2	TRBJ2-5	TGTGCCAGCAGACAGACGCCGGGACTAGCGGGGGAGACCCAGTACTTC	CASRQTPGLAGETQYF
-	TRBV18	13	-	TRBJ2-7	TGTGCCAGCTCCTCGGGACTCTGGGAGGAGCAGTACTTC	CASSSGLWEEQYF
once	TRBV29-1	13	TRBD2	TRBJ2-3	TGCAGCGTTTCAAGCGGGGGTGCAGATACGCAGTATTTT	CSVSSGGADTQYF